This T cell receptor beta chain was observed in a study of human T cells and chemical hapten exposure. TCRdb re-analysed the RACE reads in MiXCR, keeping a single row per CDR3 protein. The profile shows about 340,000 distinct CDR3 sequences, around 7% of them singletons. Losses at the gene ends were 3 bases for V and 3 bases for J; bases not matched to a gene: 16. Germline loops: CDR1 DFQATT, CDR2 SNEGSKA (reference sequence). The CDR3 is 19 residues long. Specified time point: patch test 1, 2 weeks after DPC sensitization. Sample treatment: therapeutic diphenylcyclopropenone sensitization with weekly scalp DPC.

The chain links TRBV20-1 to TRBJ2-5; 13 nucleotides match TRBD2. This sequence was found in a woman aged 18-30 years with alopecia areata. Some clones in this sample may be carry-over from other donors' samples. The input for sequencing was whole blood, taken in connection with sensitization to the hapten diphenylcyclopropenone (DPC). The CDR3: CSASRFTTSGGNRKETQYF. CDR3 sequence (DNA): TGCAGTGCTAGCAGATTTACGACTAGCGGGGGGAACAGAAAAGAGACCCAGTACTTC.